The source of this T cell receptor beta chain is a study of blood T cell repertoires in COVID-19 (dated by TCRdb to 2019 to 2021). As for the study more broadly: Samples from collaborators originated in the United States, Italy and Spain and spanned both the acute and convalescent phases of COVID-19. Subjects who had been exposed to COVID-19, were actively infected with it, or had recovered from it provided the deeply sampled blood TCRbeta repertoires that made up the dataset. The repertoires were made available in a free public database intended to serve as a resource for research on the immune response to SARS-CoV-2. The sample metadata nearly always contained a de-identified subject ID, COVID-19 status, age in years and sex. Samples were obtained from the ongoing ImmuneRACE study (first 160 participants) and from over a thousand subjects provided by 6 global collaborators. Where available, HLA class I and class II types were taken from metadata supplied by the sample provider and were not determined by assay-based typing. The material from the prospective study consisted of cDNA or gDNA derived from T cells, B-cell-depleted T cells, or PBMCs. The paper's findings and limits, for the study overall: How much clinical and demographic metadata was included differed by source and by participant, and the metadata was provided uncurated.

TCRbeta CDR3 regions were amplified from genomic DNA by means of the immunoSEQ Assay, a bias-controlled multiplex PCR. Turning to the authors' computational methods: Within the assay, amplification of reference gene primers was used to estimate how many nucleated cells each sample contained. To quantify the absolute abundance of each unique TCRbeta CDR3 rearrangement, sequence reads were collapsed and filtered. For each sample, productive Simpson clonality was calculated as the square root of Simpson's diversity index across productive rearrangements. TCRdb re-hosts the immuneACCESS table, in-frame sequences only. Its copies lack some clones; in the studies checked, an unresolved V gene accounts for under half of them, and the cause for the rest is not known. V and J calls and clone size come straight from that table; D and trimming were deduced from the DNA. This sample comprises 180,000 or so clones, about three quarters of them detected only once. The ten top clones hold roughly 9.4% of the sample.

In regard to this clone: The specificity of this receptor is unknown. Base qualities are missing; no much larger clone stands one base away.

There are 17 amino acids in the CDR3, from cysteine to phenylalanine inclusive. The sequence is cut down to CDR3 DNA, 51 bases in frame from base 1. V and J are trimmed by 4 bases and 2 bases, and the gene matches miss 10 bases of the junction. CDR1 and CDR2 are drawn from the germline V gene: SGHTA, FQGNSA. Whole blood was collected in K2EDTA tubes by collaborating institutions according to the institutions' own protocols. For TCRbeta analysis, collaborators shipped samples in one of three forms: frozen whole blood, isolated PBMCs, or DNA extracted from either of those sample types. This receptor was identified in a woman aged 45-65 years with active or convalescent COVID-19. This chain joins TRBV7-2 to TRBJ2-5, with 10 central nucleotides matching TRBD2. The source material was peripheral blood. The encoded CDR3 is CASSSRLAGAIQETQYF. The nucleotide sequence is TGTGCCAGCAGCTCTCGGCTAGCGGGGGCGATACAAGAGACCCAGTACTTC.